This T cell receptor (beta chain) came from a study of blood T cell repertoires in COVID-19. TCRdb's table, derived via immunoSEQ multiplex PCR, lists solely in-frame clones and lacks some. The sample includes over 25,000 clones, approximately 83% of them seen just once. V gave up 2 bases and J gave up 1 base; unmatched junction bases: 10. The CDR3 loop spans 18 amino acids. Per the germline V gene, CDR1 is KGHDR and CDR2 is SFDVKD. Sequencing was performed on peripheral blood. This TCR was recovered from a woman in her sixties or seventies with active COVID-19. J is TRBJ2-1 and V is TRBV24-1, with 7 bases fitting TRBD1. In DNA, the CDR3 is TGTGCCACCAGTGATTACACAGGGGCCGGGCGATCCTACAATGAGCAGTTCTTC. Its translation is CATSDYTGAGRSYNEQFF.